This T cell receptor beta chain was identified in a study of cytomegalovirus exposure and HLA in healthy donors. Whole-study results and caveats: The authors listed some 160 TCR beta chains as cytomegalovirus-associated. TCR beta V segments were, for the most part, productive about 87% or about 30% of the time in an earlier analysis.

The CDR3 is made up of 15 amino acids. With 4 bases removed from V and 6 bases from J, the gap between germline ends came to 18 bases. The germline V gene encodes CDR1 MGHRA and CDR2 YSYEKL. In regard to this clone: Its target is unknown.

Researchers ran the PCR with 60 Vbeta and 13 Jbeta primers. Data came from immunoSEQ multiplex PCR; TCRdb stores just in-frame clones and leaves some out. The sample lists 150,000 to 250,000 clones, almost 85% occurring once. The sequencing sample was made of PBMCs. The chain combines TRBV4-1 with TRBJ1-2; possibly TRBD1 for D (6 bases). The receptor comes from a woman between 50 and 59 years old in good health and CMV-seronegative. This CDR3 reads CASSPSQQGTHGYTF. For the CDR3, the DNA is TGCGCCAGCAGCCCTTCACAGCAGGGGACACATGGCTACACCTTC.